Listed below are T cell receptor beta chains from one sample, sequenced in a study of cytomegalovirus exposure and HLA in healthy donors. This table comes from immunoSEQ multiplex PCR, and its TCRdb copy is limited to in-frame clones, with some not included. This sample's clone table lists approximately 140,000 clones. The specimen sequenced was PBMCs. The origin of the receptors is a young woman in good health and CMV-seronegative. Both conserved end residues are part of each CDR3. Each record gives: D gene, V gene, J gene, CDR3 DNA, CDR3 protein. A D gene is named only where the DNA matches it firmly.

TRBD2	TRBV10-3	TRBJ2-1	TGTGCCATCAGGGATGGACTAGCCTTCTACAATGAGCAGTTCTTC	CAIRDGLAFYNEQFF
TRBD2	TRBV11-1	TRBJ2-1	TGTGCCAGCAGCTTAGGACTAGCGGGAGACAATGAGCAGTTCTTC	CASSLGLAGDNEQFF
NA	TRBV5-1	TRBJ1-6	TGCGCCAGCAGCTTTATAGGGAGTAATTCACCCCTCCACTTT	CASSFIGSNSPLHF
TRBD2	TRBV4-1	TRBJ2-3	TGCGCCAGCAGCCAAATTAGCGGGGGCCCCGTTGGTACGCAGTATTTT	CASSQISGGPVGTQYF
NA	TRBV19	TRBJ2-3	TGTGCCAGTAGGCTGCTAGAGGGTGGCACAGATACGCAGTATTTT	CASRLLEGGTDTQYF
NA	TRBV9	TRBJ2-1	TGTGCCAGCAGCCCCACTCGCGCCTACAATGAGCAGTTCTTC	CASSPTRAYNEQFF
NA	TRBV18	TRBJ1-4	TGTGCCAGCTCACCCAGTACTAATGAAAAACTGTTTTTT	CASSPSTNEKLFF
TRBD2	TRBV7-9	TRBJ2-6	TGTGCCAGCAGCCTGGGACTAGCGGGAGGCTCTGGGGCCAACGTCCTGACTTTC	CASSLGLAGGSGANVLTF
NA	TRBV30	TRBJ2-2	TGTGTCGGTGGTTCATTAACCGGGGAGCTGTTTTTT	CVGGSLTGELFF
TRBD2	TRBV4-2	TRBJ2-7	TGTGCCAGCAGCCAAGATGCGTATTCGGCGGGGGGCTCCTACGAGCAGTACTTC	CASSQDAYSAGGSYEQYF
NA	TRBV7-9	TRBJ1-1	TGTGCCAGCAGCTTTTTCATCGGAGCGCGGACTCGAGCTTTCTTT	CASSFFIGARTRAFF
NA	TRBV19	TRBJ2-5	TGTGCCAGTAGTCTAACGGGCCAGGGGGTAGCGGGATTTCCACAAGAGACCCAGTACTTC	CASSLTGQGVAGFPQETQYF
TRBD2	TRBV18	TRBJ2-7	TGTGCCAGCTCACCCCTTAGCGGGAGCGACACGGGGGAGCAGTACTTC	CASSPLSGSDTGEQYF
NA	TRBV29-1	TRBJ2-7	TGCAGCGTTGGGCAGGGTGCGATCGACGAGCAGTACTTC	CSVGQGAIDEQYF
TRBD1	TRBV27	TRBJ1-2	TGTGCCAGCAATTCAATCGGGACAGCCGGTATTAATGGCTACACCTTC	CASNSIGTAGINGYTF
NA	TRBV6-1	TRBJ2-3	TGTGCCAGCAGTGAAGGGAGCGTCACAGATACGCAGTATTTT	CASSEGSVTDTQYF
TRBD2	TRBV5-1	TRBJ2-2	TGCGCCAGCAGCTTCGGACTAGCGGGAGACACCGGGGAGCTGTTTTTT	CASSFGLAGDTGELFF
TRBD2	TRBV6-5	TRBJ2-1	TGTGCCAGCAGTTACTTTAGCGGGAGGGGATACAATGAGCAGTTCTTC	CASSYFSGRGYNEQFF
NA	TRBV5-4	TRBJ2-2	TGTGCCAGCAGCGACCGGGACTCAGATAACACCGGGGAGCTGTTTTTT	CASSDRDSDNTGELFF
TRBD1	TRBV9	TRBJ1-2	TGTGCCAGCAGCGCCCCGATAACAGGGGGCGCGAGTGGCTACACCTTC	CASSAPITGGASGYTF
TRBD2	TRBV10-3	TRBJ2-1	TGTGCCATCAGTGATACTAGCGGGAGAGGGCATGAGCAGTTCTTC	CAISDTSGRGHEQFF
NA	TRBV7-2	TRBJ2-2	TGTGCCAGCAGCTTATTGGCAGGGCCCACCGGGGAGCTGTTTTTT	CASSLLAGPTGELFF
NA	TRBV10-2	TRBJ1-6	TGCGCCAGCAGTTTACAGGGATACTATTCACCCCTCCACTTT	CASSLQGYYSPLHF
NA	TRBV6-1	TRBJ2-4	TGTGCCACCTCGGTTGGGCCCATAGGCATTCAGTACTTC	CATSVGPIGIQYF
TRBD1	TRBV25-1	TRBJ1-1	TGTGCCAGCAGTGGGGACAGGGCTGGTGAAGCTTTCTTT	CASSGDRAGEAFF
TRBD1	TRBV7-9	TRBJ1-2	TGTGCCAGCAGCTTAGCGAGTTCAGGACAGGGGTATGGCTACACCTTC	CASSLASSGQGYGYTF
NA	TRBV28	TRBJ1-4	TGTGCCAGCAGTTCGTGGGCATTTGGGACTAATGAAAAACTGTTTTTT	CASSSWAFGTNEKLFF
TRBD2	TRBV19	TRBJ2-2	TGTGCCAGTAGCGACTCCCGACTAGCGGGAGGGCCCACCGGGGAGCTGTTTTTT	CASSDSRLAGGPTGELFF
NA	TRBV19	TRBJ2-7	TGTGCCAGTAGTATAAAGGCGGAGGGCTCCTACGAGCAGTACTTC	CASSIKAEGSYEQYF
NA	TRBV9	TRBJ2-3	TGTGCCAGCAGCGTGGCTAGCGCAGGCACAGATACGCAGTATTTT	CASSVASAGTDTQYF
TRBD1	TRBV6-5	TRBJ1-4	TGTGCCAGCAGACCCACAGGGGGCGATGAAAAACTGTTTTTT	CASRPTGGDEKLFF
TRBD2	TRBV19	TRBJ2-5	TGTGCCAGTAGTCTCGGGGGGGTGAAGACCCAGTACTTC	CASSLGGVKTQYF
NA	TRBV7-2	TRBJ1-4	TGTGCCAGCCGTCAGGACAGTCCAAAGGAAAAACTGTTTTTT	CASRQDSPKEKLFF
NA	TRBV4-1	TRBJ1-5	TGCGCCAGCAGCCATTCGGTGGTAAAACAGAGCAATCAGCCCCAGCATTTT	CASSHSVVKQSNQPQHF
TRBD2	TRBV6-5	TRBJ2-5	TGTGCCAGCAAAATAGCGGGAGGGGAGACCCAGTACTTC	CASKIAGGETQYF
TRBD1	TRBV19	TRBJ1-4	TGTGCCAGTAGCCCTGGACAAGGGGGCTATGAAAAACTGTTTTTT	CASSPGQGGYEKLFF
TRBD1	TRBV30	TRBJ1-1	TGTGCCTGGAGGGGGGACAGGGGACATGGGAACACTGAAGCTTTCTTT	CAWRGDRGHGNTEAFF
TRBD1	TRBV9	TRBJ2-7	TGTGCCAGCAGCGAATCCGGACAGGGACACTACGAGCAGTACTTC	CASSESGQGHYEQYF
NA	TRBV5-1	TRBJ2-7	TGCGCCAGCAGCTTGTACGGCTCCTACGAGCAGTACTTC	CASSLYGSYEQYF
NA	TRBV27	TRBJ2-1	TGTGCCAGCAGTGCCCAGGGCCTTCACAATGAGCAGTTCTTC	CASSAQGLHNEQFF
NA	TRBV5-8	TRBJ1-1	TGTGCCAGCAGCCTAGTCATGAACACTGAAGCTTTCTTT	CASSLVMNTEAFF
NA	TRBV5-1	TRBJ2-5	TGCGCCAGCAGCCTAATTCTGAGAGAGACCCAGTACTTC	CASSLILRETQYF
NA	TRBV27	TRBJ1-1	TGTGCCAGCAGTCCGAAGGGTGGAGGCACTGAAGCTTTCTTT	CASSPKGGGTEAFF
NA	TRBV9	TRBJ2-1	TGTGCCAGCAGCGTAGTAAGTGGGAGCTCCTACAATGAGCAGTTCTTC	CASSVVSGSSYNEQFF
NA	TRBV25-1	TRBJ2-5	TGTGCCAGCAGTGAACAGCGGAACGGGGAGACCCAGTACTTC	CASSEQRNGETQYF
TRBD2	TRBV6-5	TRBJ2-2	TGTGCCAGCAGTCGACTAGCGGGCGCCGGGGAGCTGTTTTTT	CASSRLAGAGELFF
TRBD2	TRBV12-5	TRBJ2-3	TGTGCTAGTGGTTCCTTTATAGCGGGGAGGGATACGCAGTATTTT	CASGSFIAGRDTQYF
TRBD2	TRBV7-2	TRBJ2-7	TGTGCCAGCAGCCTCATAGCGGGAGACCCACCGATCGAGCAGTACTTC	CASSLIAGDPPIEQYF
TRBD2	TRBV18	TRBJ2-7	TGTGCCAGCTCACCCCAGACTAGCGGGAGTGAGTACTTC	CASSPQTSGSEYF
NA	TRBV28	TRBJ1-1	TGTGCCACCTATTTTTGGGGACTCGAAGCTTTCTTT	CATYFWGLEAFF
NA	TRBV7-2	TRBJ2-3	TGTGCCAGCAGCTTAGGGGGCTATGTTGGAGATACGCAGTATTTT	CASSLGGYVGDTQYF
NA	TRBV27	TRBJ1-1	TGTGCCAGCAGATACACAGGGAACACTGAAGCTTTCTTT	CASRYTGNTEAFF
NA	TRBV19	TRBJ2-4	TGTGCCAGTAGTATCGGAGCACTAGTCCCGTACTTC	CASSIGALVPYF
TRBD2	TRBV7-6	TRBJ2-1	TGTGCCAGCAGCGCAACTAGCGCTGAGCAGTTCTTC	CASSATSAEQFF